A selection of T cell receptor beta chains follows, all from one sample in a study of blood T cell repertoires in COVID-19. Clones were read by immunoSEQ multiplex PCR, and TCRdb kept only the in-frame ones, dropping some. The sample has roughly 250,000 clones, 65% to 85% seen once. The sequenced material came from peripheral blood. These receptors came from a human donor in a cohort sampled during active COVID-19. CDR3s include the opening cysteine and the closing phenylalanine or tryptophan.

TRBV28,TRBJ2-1,CASTENRNEQFF
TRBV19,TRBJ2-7,CASSPLIRGTEQYF
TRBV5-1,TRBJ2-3,CASSPPGTSGVSTQYF
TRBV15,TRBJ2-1,CATSRVIPGGPYNEQFF
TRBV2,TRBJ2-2,CASRAGANTGELFF
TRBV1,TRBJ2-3,CTSSGTVTDTQYF
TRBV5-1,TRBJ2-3,CASSLELAGGPSTDTQYF
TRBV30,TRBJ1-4,CAWSPGQGGEKLFF
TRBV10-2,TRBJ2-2,CASSESAAGELFF
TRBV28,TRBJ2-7,CASTTGDRSYEQYF
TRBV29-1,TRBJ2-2,CSVGKTKNTGELFF
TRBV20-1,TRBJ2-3,CSAILTDTQYF
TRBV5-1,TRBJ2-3,CASSLDRSDTQYF
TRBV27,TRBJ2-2,CASSLLKGPNTGELFF
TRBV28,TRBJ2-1,CASSRPARARERNEQFF